This T cell receptor beta chain was documented in a study of blood T cell repertoires in COVID-19. About the research overall: T cells, B-cell-depleted T cells, or PBMCs provided the cDNA or gDNA that served as material.

TCRdb's copy holds only in-frame clones and misses some; the assay was immunoSEQ multiplex PCR. The table has about 57,000 clones, roughly 87% seen once. Sequenced input: peripheral blood. This clonotype was sampled from a woman aged 80 or over with COVID-19, enrolled during active disease.

CDR3 in DNA: TGTGCCAGCAGCCAATGGGAGTTCTACGAGCAGTACTTC. This sequence encodes CASSQWEFYEQYF. This chain connects TRBV3-1 (or the pseudogene TRBV3-2) to TRBJ2-7; D is perhaps TRBD2 (5 bases). CDR3 size: 13 residues. The germline CDR1 and CDR2 sequences are LGHDT and YNNKEL (reference sequence). V lost 2 bases and J 3 bases, leaving 8 bases between the germline ends.